One and the same sample provided the 19 T cell receptor beta chains below, sequenced in a study of TIL therapy for anti-PD-1-resistant metastatic lung cancer. Sequencing used immunoSEQ v3. Clones were sequenced by immunoSEQ multiplex PCR, and TCRdb holds only the in-frame ones, with some missing. This sample has 50,000 to 70,000 clones, with 55% to 75% found just once. As for time point: pre-treatment sample, taken before nivolumab and TIL therapy. Specimen: blood, collected at baseline. The receptors were gathered from a person between 25 and 80 years old with non-small cell lung cancer.

This clone turned up a few times. This chain joins TRBV7-9 and TRBJ1-1, with D perhaps matching TRBD1 (5 bases). This CDR3 spans 13 amino acids. The ends were cut back, 5 bases at V and 10 bases at J, with 17 bases in the middle. The germline gives CDR1 SEHNR, CDR2 FQNEAQ (reference sequence). CDR3 coding DNA: TGTGCCAGCAGCCGTTCGGGTGGAGGGGTAGCTTTCTTT. Amino acid sequence: CASSRSGGGVAFF.

The rearrangement uses TRBV6-5 and TRBJ2-3, with D possibly being TRBD2 (5 bases). Germline V gene data show CDR1 as MNHEY and CDR2 as SVGAGI. V gave up 1 base and J gave up 5 bases, with 7 bases separating them. The CDR3 is 13 amino acids. CDR3 protein: CASSYLSGDTQYF. The CDR3 DNA reads TGTGCCAGCAGTTACTTGAGCGGAGATACGCAGTATTTT.

This chain uses TRBV5-6 with TRBJ2-5; 8 bases map to TRBD1. The J call may be mistaken, given a closer DNA end match to TRBJ2-7. The germline gives CDR1 SGHDT, CDR2 YYEEEE. This CDR3 contains 15 residues. CDR3 residues: CASSHTGGLQYEQYF. The CDR3 nucleotides are TGTGCCAGCAGCCATACAGGGGGTCTTCAGTACGAGCAGTACTTC.

The chain combines TRBV2 with TRBJ2-2, with a tentative D call TRBD2 (5 bases). Germline loops: CDR1 SNHLY, CDR2 FYNNEI. The V and J ends lost 1 base and 7 bases respectively, with 13 bases between them. The CDR3 contains 15 residues. As DNA, the CDR3 is TGTGCCAGCAGTGAAGGAATTCGGGGATTCGGGGAGCTGTTTTTT. It specifies CASSEGIRGFGELFF. Looking up the rest from reference TRBV2 and TRBJ2-2 gives the full variable domain: EPEVTQTPSHQVTQMGQEVILRCVPISNHLYFYWYRQILGQKVEFLVSFYNNEISEKSEIFDDQFSVERPDGSNFTLKIRSTKLEDSAMYFCASSEGIRGFGELFFGEGSRLTVL.

This sequence joins TRBV18 and TRBJ2-2; D is unclear. V was cut by 6 bases and J by 2 bases, with 19 bases left in between. The germline gives CDR1 KGHSH, CDR2 LQKENI. The CDR3 runs 17 residues. CDR3 nucleotides: TGTGCCAGCTCCCACGCCCCGGATAGCTCTAACACCGGGGAGCTGTTTTTT. Translating it yields CASSHAPDSSNTGELFF.

This chain uses TRBV20-1 with TRBJ2-7; the D is unclear. Deletions cut 5 bases from V and 0 bases from J, with 2 bases between. Germline CDR1 reads DFQATT; CDR2 reads SNEGSKA (reference sequence). The CDR3 has 10 amino acids. The CDR3 reads CSAVSYEQYF. CDR3 coding DNA: TGCAGTGCTGTCTCCTACGAGCAGTACTTC.

This clone has only a few counts. The rearrangement uses TRBV19 and TRBJ1-5; perhaps TRBD1 as D (5 bases). Per germline, CDR1 LNHDA and CDR2 SQIVND (reference sequence). This CDR3 spans 15 amino acids. The V end lost 5 bases, the J end lost 3 bases, and 14 bases lay between the germline ends. The CDR3 here is CASSPLRQNNQPQHF. The CDR3 nucleotides read TGTGCCAGTAGTCCCCTTAGACAGAACAATCAGCCCCAGCATTTT.

This clone was found once. The CDR3 reads CASSLGRGGTGELFF. The CDR3 nucleotides read TGTGCCAGCAGCTTAGGGCGGGGCGGCACCGGGGAGCTGTTTTTT. V gene TRBV11-1 combines with J gene TRBJ2-2; a possible D gene is TRBD2 (6 bases). The CDR3 is 15 residues long. Looked up from germline, CDR1 is SGHAT and CDR2 is FQDESV (reference sequence). The germline V and J ends were trimmed by 1 base and 4 bases, with 10 bases remaining between them.

This sequence joins TRBV6-1 and TRBJ2-7; TRBD2 aligns across 10 bases. The CDR3 has 14 amino acids. The germline gives CDR1 MNHNS, CDR2 SASEGT. The junction had 7 bases not matched to a gene; V was cut back by 6 bases and J by 5 bases. This CDR3 reads CASRASGSNHEQYF. In DNA, the CDR3 is TGTGCCAGCAGGGCTAGCGGGAGTAATCACGAGCAGTACTTC.

V is TRBV6-1 and J is TRBJ1-1, with no clear D. V lost 2 bases and J lost 5, with 3 bases in between. Germline CDR1 reads MNHNS; CDR2 reads SASEGT. CDR3 size: 11 residues. The CDR3 DNA follows: TGTGCCAGCAGTGAATGGACTGAAGCTTTCTTT. Its translation: CASSEWTEAFF.

This rearrangement joins TRBV7-8 to TRBJ2-7; TRBD2 is a possible D gene (7 bases). The V end was cut by 4 bases, the J end by 5 bases, with 15 bases between. The CDR3 totals 14 residues. Germline-derived CDR1 and CDR2 are SGHVS and FQNEAQ. This chain's CDR3 is CASSWGGGSDEQYF. The CDR3 DNA sequence: TGTGCCAGCAGCTGGGGGGGCGGGTCCGACGAGCAGTACTTC.

J is TRBJ2-5 and V is TRBV19, with D possibly TRBD2 on 6 matching bases. Trimming cost V 1 base and J 4 bases, with 16 bases left between them. In germline, CDR1 is LNHDA, CDR2 SQIVND (reference sequence). CDR3 size: 16 residues. The DNA for the CDR3 is TGTGCCAGTAGTATAGTTTGGAGTGGCGGGGCAGAGACCCAGTACTTC. This codes for CASSIVWSGGAETQYF.

As regards this clone: Other DNA sequences from this sample encode an identical CDR3 as well. The chain is built from TRBV7-2 and TRBJ2-1; D possibly corresponds to TRBD2 (6 bases). The CDR3 sequence is 12 residues long. The germline V gene has CDR1 SGHTA and CDR2 FQGNSA. The germline V and J ends were trimmed by 3 bases and 6 bases, with 6 bases remaining between them. CDR3 coding DNA: TGTGCCAGCAGCTTTAGCGGCAATGAGCAGTTCTTC. Encoded protein: CASSFSGNEQFF.

The rearrangement links TRBV5-6 to TRBJ1-5, with TRBD1 matching 8 bases. The V gene's germline CDR1 is SGHDT and CDR2 YYEEEE. With V trimmed by 0 bases and J by 5 bases, 1 base remained unmatched. This CDR3 spans 14 amino acids. The CDR3 nucleotides are TGTGCCAGCAGCTTGGCAGGGGGCGATCAGCCCCAGCATTTT. Translation: CASSLAGGDQPQHF.

The chain is built from TRBV7-2 and TRBJ2-3; 14 bases map to TRBD2. The CDR3 spans 16 residues. Unmatched junction bases numbered 2, after V lost 3 bases and J lost 3 bases. Germline CDR1 reads SGHTA; CDR2 reads FQGNSA. This CDR3 is CASSLGLAGVTDTQYF. CDR3 in DNA: TGTGCCAGCAGCTTGGGACTAGCGGGAGTGACAGATACGCAGTATTTT.

The chain is built from TRBV7-9 and TRBJ1-5; D remains unclear. The CDR3 spans 15 residues. V lost 1 base and J lost 1, with 8 bases in between. Germline V gives CDR1 SEHNR, CDR2 FQNEAQ (reference sequence). The CDR3 DNA follows: TGTGCCAGCAGCTTAGGTGGGCGGAGCAATCAGCCCCAGCATTTT. It encodes CASSLGGRSNQPQHF. Full variable domain (remainder filled in from reference TRBV7-9 and TRBJ1-5): DTGVSQNPRHKITKRGQNVTFRCDPISEHNRLYWYRQTLGQGPEFLTYFQNEAQLEKSRLLSDRFSAERPKGSFSTLEIQRTEQGDSAMYLCASSLGGRSNQPQHFGDGTRLSIL.

The chain has TRBV4-2 and TRBJ2-7; a weak D match, TRBD1 (6 bases). The CDR3 spans 15 residues. Per the germline V gene, CDR1 is LGHNA and CDR2 is YNFKEQ. V shed 0 bases and J shed 3 bases, with 12 bases lying between them. CDR3 DNA: TGTGCCAGCAGCCAAGAAGCGCAGGGGCTCTACGAGCAGTACTTC. This translates into CASSQEAQGLYEQYF.

V gene TRBV5-1 combines with J gene TRBJ2-2, with D possibly TRBD1 on 6 matching bases. The CDR3 has 16 amino acids. Trimming stripped 5 bases from V and 4 bases from J, with 18 bases between. Germline assignment: CDR1 SGHRS and CDR2 YFSETQ. The CDR3 spells CASRVGTTAGTGELFF. The CDR3 DNA is TGCGCCAGCAGAGTTGGGACAACCGCGGGCACCGGGGAGCTGTTTTTT.

The rearrangement joins TRBV5-1 to TRBJ2-3; possibly TRBD1 or TRBD2 for D (5 bases each). Between the trimmed V and J ends, which lost 0 bases and 1 base, there was a span of 18 bases. Germline V gene data show CDR1 as SGHRS and CDR2 as YFSETQ. This CDR3 has 18 residues. CDR3 coding DNA: TGCGCCAGCAGCTTGGACGGGGCGTCAATTCTTGGCACAGATACGCAGTATTTT. It codes for CASSLDGASILGTDTQYF.